This T cell receptor beta chain was sequenced during a study of blood T cell repertoires in COVID-19. Overall study: Material from acute and convalescent COVID-19 was sourced from the United States, Italy and Spain. PBMCs, B-cell-depleted T cells, or T cells were the source of the cDNA or gDNA that made up the material.

Source study methods: How many nucleated cells were present was estimated from reference gene primer amplification. TCRdb's copy holds only in-frame clones and misses some; the assay was immunoSEQ multiplex PCR. D and trimming were read from the DNA, whereas the V and J calls and clone size are those reported in that table. The repertoire consists of approximately 13,000 clones, with 80% to 90% occurring once and the leading ten covering 12% to 15%. The CDR3 has 15 residues. The V and J ends lost 6 bases and 1 base respectively, with 13 bases between them. Germline V gives CDR1 MNHEY, CDR2 SMNVEV (reference sequence).

The chain has TRBV27 and TRBJ1-3; no reliable D call. This TCR came from a middle-aged man with active COVID-19. The sequenced sample was peripheral blood. DNA of the CDR3: TGTGCCAGCAGGCTAACAGTTTCTTCTGGAAACACCATATATTTT. This translates into CASRLTVSSGNTIYF.